Listed below are T cell receptor beta chains from one sample, sequenced in a study of blood T cell repertoires in COVID-19. Using immunoSEQ multiplex PCR, the repertoire was profiled, and TCRdb retains in-frame clones only, with some absent. The sample consists of some 120,000 clones, roughly 76% of them appearing once. Input material: peripheral blood. The receptors were sampled from a human donor in a cohort sampled during active COVID-19. The CDR3 runs from the conserved cysteine through the conserved F or W. Each record gives: V gene, J gene, CDR3 protein.

>TRBV7-2|TRBJ2-7
CASSRGQVSYEQYF
>TRBV11-3|TRBJ2-7
CASSLAGVGYEQYF
>TRBV7-3|TRBJ2-1
CASSLSPGTGAPFF
>TRBV19|TRBJ2-5
CASSSRVLARSEETQYF
>TRBV3-1/TRBV3-2|TRBJ2-1
CASSLRQTSGRNNEQFF
>TRBV7-2|TRBJ1-2
CASSSDRGYGYTF
>TRBV2|TRBJ2-2
CASKEGFLAGELFF
>TRBV7-3|TRBJ2-3
CASSRGLAGVGTDTQYF
>TRBV5-1|TRBJ1-1
CASSLGTGLDTEAFF
>TRBV10-3|TRBJ2-3
CAISAAGLAGGITDTQYF
>TRBV2|TRBJ2-7
CASSRTGNEQYF
>TRBV6-1|TRBJ2-7
CASSDRGRYEQYF
>TRBV28|TRBJ1-1
CASSRGGPNTEAFF
>TRBV28|TRBJ2-7
CAEGQGNEQYF
>TRBV19|TRBJ1-1
CASSIITGPGKAFF
>TRBV27|TRBJ1-4
CASSLYPWGGTNEKLFF
>TRBV19|TRBJ1-6
CASREGTYNSPLHF
>TRBV21-1|TRBJ2-7
CASSPQRQGSYEQYF
>TRBV3-1/TRBV3-2|TRBJ2-3
CASSQGAQDTQYF
>TRBV5-6|TRBJ2-7
CASRYAGLARGEQYF
>TRBV5-6|TRBJ1-2
CASSLPRYYGYTF
>TRBV19|TRBJ2-7
CASRETSGEQYF
>TRBV5-1|TRBJ2-7
CASSLGPSGYEQYF
>TRBV27|TRBJ2-5
CASSLHRKQETQYF
>TRBV5-1|TRBJ1-6
CASSWEPGQKTEPLHF
>TRBV6-6|TRBJ2-5
CASSYQRATQETQYF
>TRBV7-2|TRBJ1-1
CASSLAQTGGYTEAFF
>TRBV19|TRBJ2-5
CASSIIGQGQETQYF
>TRBV10-3|TRBJ1-5
CATRRDSSNQPQHF
>TRBV6-1|TRBJ2-6
CASSELSGANVLTF
>TRBV27|TRBJ2-7
CASSFRPPPGTSGFLSYEQYF
>TRBV6-2/TRBV6-3|TRBJ1-1
CASSYSGTSLAAFF
>TRBV7-8|TRBJ1-3
CASTFRAGTGGFFGNTIYF
>TRBV19|TRBJ2-5
CASKGRVQETQYF
>TRBV5-1|TRBJ2-3
CASSLGQGRGNTNTQYF
>TRBV7-2|TRBJ1-2
CASSLVRESTYGYTF
>TRBV6-5|TRBJ1-6
CASRSHGQINSPLHF
>TRBV6-5|TRBJ1-2
CASSYSTGNGYTF
>TRBV24-1|TRBJ2-3
CATSDGTSGPRLADTQYF
>TRBV7-9|TRBJ2-7
CASSEAGGGQSYEQYF
>TRBV19|TRBJ1-3
CASTPDRASGNTIYF
>TRBV28|TRBJ1-5
CASSFYGAGVSNQPQHF
>TRBV27|TRBJ2-7
CASRGQGSYLEQYF
>TRBV7-2|TRBJ2-5
CASSLVPQGSETQYF
>TRBV10-3|TRBJ1-2
CAIQYDRNYGYTF
>TRBV7-3|TRBJ2-5
CASSLGREMTQYF